Listed here are 21 T cell receptor beta chains from one sample, sequenced in a study of tumor-infiltrating lymphocytes in primary liver carcinoma. Unsorted bulk tissue (roughly 19-31 mg) underwent RNA and DNA co-extraction. Priming with a constant-region primer yielded TCR beta cDNA from approximately 500 ng total RNA. Three nested multiplex PCR rounds, a slightly modified ARM-PCR, produced the libraries for TCR beta. TRBV1-TRBV30 forward and Cbeta reverse primers drove the first two roughly 10-cycle rounds. TCRdb analysed the multiplex PCR reads with MiXCR anew, one entry per CDR3 protein. The table has about 78,000 distinct CDR3 sequences, 55% to 75% seen once; the top ten hold about a quarter. Sequenced: liver tumor tissue from sampling region 4. This sample's subset: tumor region T4, right-lateral pole. The receptors stem from a man in his forties or fifties with primary liver carcinoma and hepatitis B virus infection.

In regard to this clonotype: A much larger clone lies a single base off, so this may be a read error. The V and J genes are TRBV28 and TRBJ2-7, with TRBD2 matching 9 bases. Germline assignment: CDR1 MDHEN and CDR2 SYDVKM. The CDR3 is 13 amino acids. CDR3 sequence (DNA): TGTGCCAGCAGGCTGGGACTAGCCTACGGGCAGTACTTC. Translating gives CASRLGLAYGQYF.

As for this clonotype: With a much larger clone just one base away, this may be a read error. V is TRBV19 and J is TRBJ1-1; D not resolved. The germline V gene has CDR1 LNHDA and CDR2 SQIVND (reference sequence). V lost 10 bases, J lost 2 bases, and 11 bases lay in between. This CDR3 is built from 12 residues. CDR3 sequence: CATRIPNTEAFF. In DNA, the CDR3 is TGTGCCACCCGGATCCCAAACACTGAAGCTTTCTTT. The full variable domain, completed using reference TRBV19 and TRBJ1-1, is DGGITQSPKYLFRKEGQNVTLSCEQNLNHDAMYWYRQDPGQGLRLIYYSQIVNDFQKGDIAEGYSVSREKKESFPLTVTSAQKNPTAFYLCATRIPNTEAFFGQGTRLTVV.

This clonotype was counted ten times or more. This chain connects TRBV30 to TRBJ2-1; D is uncertain. CDR1 is GTSNPN, CDR2 SVGIG, per germline (reference sequence). The germline V and J ends were trimmed by 0 bases and 5 bases, with 5 bases remaining between them. CDR3 length: 12 amino acids. The CDR3 nucleotides are TGTGCCTGGAGTGTTATAGACAATGAGCAGTTCTTC. Amino acid sequence: CAWSVIDNEQFF.

This clonotype was detected ten times or more. J is TRBJ2-2 and V is TRBV24-1; 8 bases align to TRBD1. This CDR3 is built from 15 residues. The V gene's germline CDR1 is KGHDR and CDR2 SFDVKD. With V trimmed by 7 bases and J by 7 bases, 10 bases remained unmatched. CDR3 sequence: CATRETGDGNGELFF. The CDR3 DNA is TGTGCCACCAGAGAGACAGGGGACGGAAACGGGGAGCTGTTTTTT.

The rearrangement uses TRBV5-1 and TRBJ2-1; D might be TRBD2 (6 bases). Per germline, CDR1 SGHRS and CDR2 YFSETQ. Trimming cost V 6 bases and J 0 bases, with 16 bases left between them. The CDR3 spans 16 residues. The CDR3 protein is CASNRDLRPSYNEQFF. In nucleotides, the CDR3 is TGCGCCAGCAACCGGGACTTGCGGCCCTCCTACAATGAGCAGTTCTTC.

This CDR3 reads CASSSTRTGVYEQYF. The DNA of the CDR3 is TGTGCCAGCAGTTCCACCAGGACAGGGGTCTACGAGCAGTACTTC. The genes are TRBV11-2 and TRBJ2-7, with 9 bases identical to TRBD1. J lost 3 bases, V lost 6 bases, and 9 bases had no gene match. The CDR3 extends over 15 amino acids. CDR1 SGHAT and CDR2 FQNNGV come from the germline V gene.

The sample holds a few counts of this clonotype. The rearrangement joins TRBV28 to TRBJ2-3; D not resolved. Germline loops: CDR1 MDHEN, CDR2 SYDVKM. This CDR3 is 15 amino acids long. V was cut by 4 bases and J by 2 bases, with 13 bases left in between. CDR3 nucleotides: TGTGCCAGCAGTTCATGGACCCCCCCCACAGATACGCAGTATTTT. Translating it yields CASSSWTPPTDTQYF.

The CDR3 coding sequence is TGTGCCAGCAGTGATAGGCAATCGGGTGAAGCTTTCTTT. Protein product: CASSDRQSGEAFF. V usage is TRBV12-3 or TRBV12-4 and J usage is TRBJ1-1; no firm D call. The V gene lost 5 bases and the J gene lost 7 bases, with 14 bases spanning the gap. The CDR3 runs 13 residues.

Notes on this clonotype: A junction end diverges from the germline sequence, so it may reflect a read error. The chain carries TRBV6-5 and TRBJ1-6; D gene unclear. Germline values: CDR1 MNHEY, CDR2 SVGAGI. This CDR3 spans 15 amino acids. For the CDR3, the DNA is TGTGCCTGCAGTTGGATGAGCTCCTATAATTCACCCCTCCACTTT. Translating gives CACSWMSSYNSPLHF.

About this clonotype itself: A much larger clone differs from this one at a single base, so this may be a read error. Without the conserved terminal phenylalanine or tryptophan, this CDR3 likely stems from a read error. The genes are TRBV24-1 and TRBJ1-5, with D possibly TRBD1 on 5 matching bases. With 3 bases removed from V and 3 bases from J, the gap between germline ends came to 17 bases. CDR3 size: 17 residues. In germline, CDR1 is KGHDR, CDR2 SFDVKD. The CDR3 sequence: CATSDGNKGLTNQPQHS. The CDR3 nucleotides read TGTGCCACCAGTGATGGCAACAAGGGACTTACCAATCAGCCCCAGCATTCT.

This clonotype is medium-sized by share. This chain uses TRBV11-2 with TRBJ1-2; no clear D. The V gene's germline CDR1 is SGHAT and CDR2 FQNNGV. V was shortened by 7 bases and J by 8 bases, with 14 bases between the two germline ends. CDR3 length equals 12 residues. CDR3: CASTETTQGYTF. In nucleotides, the CDR3 is TGTGCCAGCACCGAGACCACGCAGGGCTACACCTTC.

This clonotype has at least ten counts. V gene TRBV10-3 combines with J gene TRBJ2-6; D is unclear. The V end was cut by 4 bases, the J end by 1 base, with 8 bases between. The CDR3 contains 15 residues. From germline, CDR1 is ENHRY and CDR2 SYGVKD. The CDR3 reads CAISGSTSGANVLTF. CDR3 nucleotides: TGTGCCATCAGTGGCAGTACTTCTGGGGCCAACGTCCTGACTTTC.

As to this clonotype: Sequence at one end of the junction differs from germline and may be a read error. The chain couples TRBV7-3 to TRBJ1-1; the D gene is possibly TRBD1 (5 bases). The CDR3 has 14 residues. CDR1 is SGHTA and CDR2 is FQGTGA in the germline V gene. CDR3 amino acids: CASSLSGQNTEAFF. The CDR3 region has the DNA TGTGCTAGCAGCTTATCCGGACAGAACACTGAAGCTTTCTTT.

This clonotype was detected many times. The V and J genes are TRBV28 and TRBJ1-4; D gene uncertain. Trimming took off 6 bases at V and 3 bases at J, with 14 bases between the two ends. The germline gives CDR1 MDHEN, CDR2 SYDVKM. The CDR3 is 15 amino acids. CDR3 DNA sequence: TGTGCCAGCAGCCCTTTGGGGATGGCTAATGAAAAACTGTTTTTT. Translated, it gives CASSPLGMANEKLFF. The full variable domain, its missing parts supplied by reference TRBV28 and TRBJ1-4, is DVKVTQSSRYLVKRTGEKVFLECVQDMDHENMFWYRQDPGLGLRLIYFSYDVKMKEKGDIPEGYSVSREKKERFSLILESASTNQTSMYLCASSPLGMANEKLFFGSGTQLSVL.

The chain joins TRBV29-1 to TRBJ2-7; possible D gene TRBD2, 7 bases. CDR3 length equals 13 residues. Germline V CDR1 and CDR2: SQVTM, ANQGSEA. CDR3 sequence reads: CSVLAGAGYEQYF. The CDR3 nucleotides are TGCAGTGTCCTGGCGGGGGCCGGCTACGAGCAGTACTTC.

About this clonotype itself: Possible read error: a much larger clone is one base away. The chain combines TRBV30 with TRBJ1-3; D is unclear. The CDR3 sequence is 13 residues long. Germline CDR1 reads GTSNPN; CDR2 reads SVGIG (reference sequence). The CDR3 bases are TGTGTCTGGAGTGTAGGCGGGGGAAACACCATATATTTT. This sequence encodes CVWSVGGGNTIYF.

The chain employs TRBV6-6 and TRBJ1-1; unclear D gene. Germline V lookup: CDR1 MNHNY, CDR2 SVGAGI (reference sequence). V dropped 2 bases and J dropped 12 bases, with 13 bases sitting between them. This CDR3 has 12 amino acids. In DNA form, the CDR3 reads TGTGCCAGCAGTTACGGGCCCATCGAATCTTTCTTT. This codes for CASSYGPIESFF.

This clonotype was counted at least ten times. The rearrangement links TRBV28 to TRBJ2-7, with 7 bases lining up with TRBD2. J gave up 5 bases and V 2 bases, and 3 bases lay outside the gene matches. The length of the CDR3 is 13 residues. CDR1 is MDHEN and CDR2 is SYDVKM in the germline V gene. The CDR3 is CASSLEGRDEQYF. In DNA form, the CDR3 reads TGTGCCAGCAGTTTAGAGGGGAGGGACGAGCAGTACTTC.

This clonotype appeared many times. The CDR3, as DNA: TGTGCCAGCAGCTTAGAGAGTATGGTCTACAATGAGCAGTTCTTC. Translating gives CASSLESMVYNEQFF. The chain uses TRBV28 and TRBJ2-1, with D unclear. V lost 6 bases, J lost 3 bases, and 15 bases lay in between. This CDR3 has 15 residues. CDR1 is MDHEN and CDR2 is SYDVKM in the germline V gene.

The chain links TRBV29-1 to TRBJ2-3; weak D call: TRBD2 (5 bases). Between the trimmed V and J ends, which lost 6 bases and 13 bases, there was a span of 20 bases. CDR3 size: 12 residues. The V gene's germline CDR1 is SQVTM and CDR2 ANQGSEA. The CDR3 spells CSVVGKRLGEYF. CDR3 DNA sequence: TGCAGCGTGGTAGGGAAACGCCTCGGGGAGTATTTT.

In the case of this clonotype: The junction departs from the called germline gene at one end, perhaps through a read error. The chain couples TRBV6-1 to TRBJ2-2, with a tentative D call TRBD2 (5 bases). CDR1 is MNHNS and CDR2 is SASEGT in the germline V gene. CDR3 size: 14 residues. Written as DNA, the CDR3 is TGTGCCAGCAAGCGCTACCATATCACCGGGGAACTGTTTTTT. Translated: CASKRYHITGELFF.